Included here is one T cell receptor beta chain sequence, with context. Its target is unknown. V lost 6 bases, J lost 4 bases, and 21 bases lay in between. There are 16 residues in the CDR3. The data derive from a study of response to subunit inactivated influenza vaccine. TCRdb called the RT-PCR reads again in MiXCR, with one record for every CDR3 protein. The sample contains some 500,000 distinct CDR3 sequences, about 17% of which appear only once. Study-level results: New T cells are recruited in small numbers by each seasonal influenza vaccination, according to the authors' suggestion.

The source was CD4+ T cells sorted from PBMCs, collected less than 25 months after vaccination. V and J are TRBV12-3 or TRBV12-4 and TRBJ1-1; D may be TRBD1 (5 bases). The sequence came from a man between 45 and 75 years old who received an inactivated influenza vaccine. This CDR3 reads CASSPGQGLGITEAFF. The DNA for the CDR3 is TGTGCCAGCAGCCCGGGGCAGGGTCTTGGTATCACTGAAGCTTTCTTT.